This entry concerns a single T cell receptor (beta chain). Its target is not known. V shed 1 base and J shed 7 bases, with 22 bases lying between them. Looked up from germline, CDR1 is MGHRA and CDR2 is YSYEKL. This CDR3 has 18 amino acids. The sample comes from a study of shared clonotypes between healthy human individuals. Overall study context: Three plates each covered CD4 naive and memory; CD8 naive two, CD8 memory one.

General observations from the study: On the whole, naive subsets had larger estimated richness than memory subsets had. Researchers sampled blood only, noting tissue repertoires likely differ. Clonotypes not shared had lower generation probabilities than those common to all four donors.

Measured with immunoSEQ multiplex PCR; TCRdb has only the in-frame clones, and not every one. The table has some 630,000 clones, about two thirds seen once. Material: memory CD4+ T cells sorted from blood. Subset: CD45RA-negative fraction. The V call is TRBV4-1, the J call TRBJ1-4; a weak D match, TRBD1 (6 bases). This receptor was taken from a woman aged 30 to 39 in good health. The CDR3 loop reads CASSQVIRGRHLVEKLFF. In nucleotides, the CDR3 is TGCGCCAGCAGCCAAGTCATCAGGGGCCGACATTTAGTTGAAAAACTGTTTTTT.